This TCR beta chain was documented in a study of OX40 agonist ivuxolimab in advanced cancers. Study results and caveats: Several nonresponders also turned out to have low normalized T-cell clonal expansion.

Of note for this clone: Its target is unknown.

TCRdb keeps only in-frame clones here, not all; method: immunoSEQ multiplex PCR. The repertoire has 90,000 to 150,000 clones, approximately 90% of them found once; the top ten carry about 0.55%. Specimen: CD4+ or CD8+ T cells sorted from blood, collected in a trial of the OX40 agonist ivuxolimab. The clonotype was recovered from an adult with an advanced solid tumor such as melanoma, head and neck, liver or kidney cancer.

This CDR3 is CASSARSGPGELFF. CDR3 DNA: TGTGCCAGTAGTGCCCGATCGGGACCCGGGGAGCTGTTTTTT. This chain uses TRBV19 with TRBJ2-2; the D call may be TRBD1 or TRBD2 (5 bases each). This CDR3 region has 14 residues. Germline V gene lookup returns CDR1 LNHDA and CDR2 SQIVND (reference sequence). V shed 5 bases and J shed 6 bases, with 13 bases lying between them.